A single T cell receptor beta chain is shown here with its context. The antigen is unknown. The record originates from a study of OX40 agonist ivuxolimab in advanced cancers. Overall study context: Ivuxolimab was administered intravenously to patients at 0.01 to 10 mg/kg every 2 weeks. Study findings and constraints: CD8+ T cells showed, on average, more clonal expansion than CD4+ cells. Antigen specificity was not determined for the expanded peripheral T cells.

Trimming took 5 bases from V and 0 from J, leaving 8 bases between them. Germline CDR1 and CDR2: SGHTA and FQGTGA. The CDR3 totals 14 residues. Patients were ruled out by autoimmune disease history or systemic immunosuppression. Assay used: immunoSEQ multiplex PCR; TCRdb lists only in-frame clones, some missing. The sample includes tens of thousands of clones, around 90% of them seen just once. This TCR derives from an adult with an advanced solid tumor such as melanoma, head and neck, liver or kidney cancer. The V gene is TRBV7-3, the J gene TRBJ2-1; the D gene is possibly TRBD2 (5 bases). The sequencing here drew on CD4+ or CD8+ T cells sorted from blood, taken in a trial of the OX40 agonist ivuxolimab. CDR3 nucleotides: TGTGCCAGCAGCAAAACTAGCTCCTACAATGAGCAGTTCTTC. It yields the protein CASSKTSSYNEQFF.